This entry describes one TCR beta chain. This record comes from a study of response to subunit inactivated influenza vaccine. The CDR3 consists of 14 residues. Per germline, CDR1 SGHTA and CDR2 FQGNSA. The ends lost 5 bases at V and 5 bases at J; junction bases unmatched: 6. TCRdb called the RT-PCR reads again in MiXCR, with one record for every CDR3 protein. The sample lists 450,000 to 500,000 distinct CDR3 sequences, roughly 9.7% occurring once. V and J are TRBV7-2 and TRBJ2-5; the match to TRBD1 covers 9 bases. The clonotype was recovered from a man aged 45 to 65 who received an inactivated influenza vaccine. This material consisted of PBMCs from blood, taken 40 to 50 days after vaccination. CDR3 residues: CASSQGTGMETQYF. The CDR3 nucleotides read TGTGCCAGCAGCCAAGGGACAGGGATGGAGACCCAGTACTTC.